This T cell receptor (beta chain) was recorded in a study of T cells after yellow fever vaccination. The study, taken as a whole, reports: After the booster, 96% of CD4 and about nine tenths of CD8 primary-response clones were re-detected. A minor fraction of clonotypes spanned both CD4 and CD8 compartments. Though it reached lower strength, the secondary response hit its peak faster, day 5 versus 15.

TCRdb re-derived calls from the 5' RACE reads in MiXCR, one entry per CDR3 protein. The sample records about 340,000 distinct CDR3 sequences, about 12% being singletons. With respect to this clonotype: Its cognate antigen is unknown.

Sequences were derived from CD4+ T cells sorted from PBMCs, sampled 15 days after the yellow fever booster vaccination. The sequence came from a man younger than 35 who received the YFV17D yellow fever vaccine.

The CDR3 DNA is TGCGCCAGCAGCTTGAATGGGGATACGCAGTATTTT. This gives the protein CASSLNGDTQYF. The rearrangement links TRBV5-1 to TRBJ2-3; no clear D gene. Germline CDR1 reads SGHRS; CDR2 reads YFSETQ. Trimming stripped 1 base from V and 6 bases from J, with 6 bases between. The CDR3 spans 12 residues.